Listed here is a single T cell receptor (beta chain). The target antigen is unknown. Trimming took off 6 bases at V and 1 base at J, with 7 bases between the two ends. Germline CDR1 MNHEY, CDR2 SVGAGI. This CDR3 contains 12 residues. This sample is part of a study of CD8 T cells in ankylosing spondylitis. Regarding the study as a whole: Characteristic of ankylosing spondylitis blood, it appeared, was a TCR beta motif comprising several highly homologous variants. Both synovial fluid and blood in reactive arthritis had previously been reported to carry some motif variants.

TCRdb itself ran the 5' RACE reads through MiXCR, one entry per CDR3 protein. The table shows a few hundred thousand distinct CDR3 sequences, with around 19% occurring only once. The source of this sequence is a male donor with ankylosing spondylitis. The rearrangement uses TRBV6-5 and TRBJ2-7; no clear D gene. Sequencing was done on a sample of blood, either unsorted or a sorted T cell fraction (not recorded which). CDR3 sequence (DNA): TGTGCCAGCAGGACAATTTCCTACGAGCAGTACTTC. Amino acid sequence: CASRTISYEQYF.